The subject of this entry is one TCR beta chain. Its antigen remains unidentified. Peripheral blood came from all dose cohorts at three timepoints. This specimen comes from a study of OX40 agonist ivuxolimab in advanced cancers. Study at large: Dose-escalation patients were diagnosed with hepatocellular carcinoma, melanoma, renal cell cancer or head and neck cancer. Whole-study results and caveats: CD4+ and CD8+ blood T cells expanded clonally by week 6 at 0.1 to 3.0 mg/kg.

Germline CDR1 reads SGHNT; CDR2 reads YENEEA. The V end lost 5 bases, the J end lost 1 base, and 8 bases lay between the germline ends. There are 14 residues in the CDR3. The table came from immunoSEQ multiplex PCR; TCRdb's copy has only in-frame clones and leaves some out. The table records 99,000 or so clones, roughly 93% of them present only once. The specimen was CD4+ or CD8+ T cells sorted from blood, collected in a trial of the OX40 agonist ivuxolimab. The rearrangement uses TRBV11-3 and TRBJ2-2; tentative D call: TRBD2 (6 bases). The TCR sequence derives from an adult with an advanced solid tumor such as melanoma, head and neck, liver or kidney cancer. In DNA form, the CDR3 reads TGTGCCAGCAGCGGACTAATGAACACCGGGGAGCTGTTTTTT. This sequence encodes CASSGLMNTGELFF.